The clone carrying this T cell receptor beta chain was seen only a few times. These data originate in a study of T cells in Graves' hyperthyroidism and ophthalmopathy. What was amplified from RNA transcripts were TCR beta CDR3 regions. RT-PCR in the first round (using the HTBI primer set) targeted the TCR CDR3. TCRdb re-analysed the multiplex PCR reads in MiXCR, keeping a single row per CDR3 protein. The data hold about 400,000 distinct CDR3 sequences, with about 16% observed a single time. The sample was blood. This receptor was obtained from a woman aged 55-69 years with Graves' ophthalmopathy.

CDR3 amino acids: CASNEMGGAGYGYTF. The DNA of the CDR3 is TGTGCCAGCAACGAAATGGGGGGCGCCGGCTATGGCTACACCTTC. The V call is TRBV6-1, the J call TRBJ1-2; D perhaps matches TRBD1 (6 bases). This CDR3 region has 15 residues. Germline-derived CDR1 and CDR2 are MNHNS and SASEGT. V lost 7 bases to trimming and J lost 4 bases, with 19 bases between them.